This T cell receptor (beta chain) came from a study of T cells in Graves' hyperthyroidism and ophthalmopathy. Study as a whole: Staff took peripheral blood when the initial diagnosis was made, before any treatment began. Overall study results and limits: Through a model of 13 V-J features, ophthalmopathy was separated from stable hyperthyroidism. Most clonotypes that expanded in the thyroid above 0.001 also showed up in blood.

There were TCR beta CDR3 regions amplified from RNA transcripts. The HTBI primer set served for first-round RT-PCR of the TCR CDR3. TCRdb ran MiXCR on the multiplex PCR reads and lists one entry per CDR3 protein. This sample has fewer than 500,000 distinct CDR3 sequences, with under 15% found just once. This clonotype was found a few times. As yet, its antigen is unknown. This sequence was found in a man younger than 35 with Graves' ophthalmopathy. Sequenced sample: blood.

CDR3: CASSIRTSGRVTGELFF. The CDR3 DNA is TGTGCCAGCAGCATCCGGACTAGCGGGAGGGTCACCGGGGAGCTGTTTTTT. J is TRBJ2-2 and V is TRBV9; 15 bases fit TRBD2. This CDR3 is built from 17 residues. Germline CDR1 and CDR2: SGDLS and YYNGEE. V trimming: 4 bases; J trimming: 4 bases; junction bases outside the gene matches: 5.